This T cell receptor (beta chain) stems from a study of blood T cells in healthy people across ages. This clonotype came up many times. Sample-barcoded 5' priming and a J-beta primer mix drove a second PCR of roughly 7 to 11 cycles. TCRdb analysed the 5' RACE reads with MiXCR anew, one entry per CDR3 protein. The repertoire consists of 600,000 or so distinct CDR3 sequences, with roughly 31% occurring once and the leading ten covering approximately 15%. Sequencing used blood. The clonotype was recovered from a woman aged 80 or older in good health.

The CDR3 nucleotides are TGCGCCAGCAGGAGAAGGGACGGAATTTCAACTAATGAAAAACTGTTTTTT. As protein: CASRRRDGISTNEKLFF. The rearrangement uses TRBV5-1 and TRBJ1-4; D may be TRBD1 (5 bases). The CDR3 totals 17 residues. CDR1 and CDR2 (germline): SGHRS, YFSETQ. V was clipped by 5 bases and J by 0 bases, with 17 bases between them.